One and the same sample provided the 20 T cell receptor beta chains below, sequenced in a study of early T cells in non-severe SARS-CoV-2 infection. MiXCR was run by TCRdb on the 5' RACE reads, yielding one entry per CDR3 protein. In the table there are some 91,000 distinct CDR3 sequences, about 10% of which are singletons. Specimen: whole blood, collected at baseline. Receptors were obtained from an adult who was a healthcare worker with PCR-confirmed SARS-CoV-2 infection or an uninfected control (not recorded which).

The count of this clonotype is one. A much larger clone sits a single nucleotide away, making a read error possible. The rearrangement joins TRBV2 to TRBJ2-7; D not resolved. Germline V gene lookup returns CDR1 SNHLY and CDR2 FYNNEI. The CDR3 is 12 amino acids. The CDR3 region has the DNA TGTGTCAGCAACCCGCCAAACTACGAGCAGTACTTC. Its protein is CVSNPPNYEQYF.

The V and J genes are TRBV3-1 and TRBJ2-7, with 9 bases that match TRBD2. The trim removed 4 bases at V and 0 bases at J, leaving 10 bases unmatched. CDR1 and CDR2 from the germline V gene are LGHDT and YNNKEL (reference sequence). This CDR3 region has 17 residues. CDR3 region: CASSPEVAGVNSYEQYF. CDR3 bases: TGTGCCAGCAGCCCCGAGGTAGCGGGGGTTAACTCCTACGAGCAGTACTTC.

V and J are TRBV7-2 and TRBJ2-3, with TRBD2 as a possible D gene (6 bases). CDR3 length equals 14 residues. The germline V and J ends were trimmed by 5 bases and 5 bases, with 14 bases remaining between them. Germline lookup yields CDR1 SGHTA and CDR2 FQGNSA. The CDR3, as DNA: TGTGCCAGCAGCATACTAGTGCGGGGAGATACGCAGTATTTT. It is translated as CASSILVRGDTQYF.

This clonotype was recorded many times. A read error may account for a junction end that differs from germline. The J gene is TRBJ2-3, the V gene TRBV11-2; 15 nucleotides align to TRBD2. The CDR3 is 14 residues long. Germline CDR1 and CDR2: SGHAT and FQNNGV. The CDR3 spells CASSSGLAGGPLDF. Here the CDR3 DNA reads TGTGCCAGCAGCTCCGGACTAGCGGGGGGGCCACTGGATTTT.

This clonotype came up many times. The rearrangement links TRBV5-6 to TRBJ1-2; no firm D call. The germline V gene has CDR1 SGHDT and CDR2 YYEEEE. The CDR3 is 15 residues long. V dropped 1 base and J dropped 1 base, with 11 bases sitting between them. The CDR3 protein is CASSLYQVLNYGYTF. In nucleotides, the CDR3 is TGTGCCAGCAGCTTGTATCAGGTTCTTAACTATGGCTACACCTTC. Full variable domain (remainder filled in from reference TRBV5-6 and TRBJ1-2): DAGVTQSPTHLIKTRGQQVTLRCSPKSGHDTVSWYQQALGQGPQFIFQYYEEEERQRGNFPDRFSGHQFPNYSSELNVNALLLGDSALYLCASSLYQVLNYGYTFGSGTRLTVV.

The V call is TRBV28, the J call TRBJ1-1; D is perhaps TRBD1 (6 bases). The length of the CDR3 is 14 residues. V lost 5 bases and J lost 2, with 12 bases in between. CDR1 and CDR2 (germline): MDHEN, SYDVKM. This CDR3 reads CASSVDSTNTEAFF. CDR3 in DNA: TGTGCCAGCAGTGTGGACAGTACTAACACTGAAGCTTTCTTT. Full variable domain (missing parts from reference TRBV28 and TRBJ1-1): DVKVTQSSRYLVKRTGEKVFLECVQDMDHENMFWYRQDPGLGLRLIYFSYDVKMKEKGDIPEGYSVSREKKERFSLILESASTNQTSMYLCASSVDSTNTEAFFGQGTRLTVV.

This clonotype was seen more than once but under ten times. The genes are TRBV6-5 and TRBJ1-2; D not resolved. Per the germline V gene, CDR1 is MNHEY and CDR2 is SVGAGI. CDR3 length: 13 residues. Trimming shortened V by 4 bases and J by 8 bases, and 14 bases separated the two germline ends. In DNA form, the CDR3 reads TGTGCCAGCAGTTCCACTCGTCCGCGGGGCTACACCTTC. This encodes CASSSTRPRGYTF.

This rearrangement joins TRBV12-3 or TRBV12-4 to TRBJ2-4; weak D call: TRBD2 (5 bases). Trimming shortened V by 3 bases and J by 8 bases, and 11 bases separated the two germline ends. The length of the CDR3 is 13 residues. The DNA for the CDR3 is TGTGCCAGCAGTTTTAGGCGGCGGGACATTCAGTACTTC. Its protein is CASSFRRRDIQYF.

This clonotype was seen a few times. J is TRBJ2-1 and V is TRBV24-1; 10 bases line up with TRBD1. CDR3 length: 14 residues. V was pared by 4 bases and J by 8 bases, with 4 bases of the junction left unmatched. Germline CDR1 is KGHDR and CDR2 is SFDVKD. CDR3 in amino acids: CATSETGGFYEQFF. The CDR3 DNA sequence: TGTGCCACCAGTGAGACAGGGGGCTTCTATGAGCAGTTCTTC.

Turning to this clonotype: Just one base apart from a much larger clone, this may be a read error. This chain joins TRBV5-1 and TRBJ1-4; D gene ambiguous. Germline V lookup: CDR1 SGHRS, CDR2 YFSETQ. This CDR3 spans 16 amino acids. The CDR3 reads CASSLGGVATNEKPFF. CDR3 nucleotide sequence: TGCGCCAGCAGCTTGGGAGGTGTAGCAACTAATGAAAAACCGTTTTTT.

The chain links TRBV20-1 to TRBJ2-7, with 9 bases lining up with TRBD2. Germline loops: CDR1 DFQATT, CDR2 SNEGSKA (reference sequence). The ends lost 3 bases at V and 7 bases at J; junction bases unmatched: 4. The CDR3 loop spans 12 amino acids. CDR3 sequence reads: CSASGLAIEQYF. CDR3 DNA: TGCAGTGCTAGCGGACTAGCGATTGAGCAGTACTTC.

The CDR3 sequence is CASSSHTGRAGTEAFF. Written as DNA, the CDR3 is TGTGCCAGCAGTTCCCATACAGGGAGGGCAGGAACTGAAGCTTTCTTT. V is TRBV6-5 and J is TRBJ1-1; D may be TRBD1 (6 bases). The CDR3 totals 16 residues. Germline V gene lookup returns CDR1 MNHEY and CDR2 SVGAGI. Trimming cost V 4 bases and J 5 bases, with 20 bases left between them.

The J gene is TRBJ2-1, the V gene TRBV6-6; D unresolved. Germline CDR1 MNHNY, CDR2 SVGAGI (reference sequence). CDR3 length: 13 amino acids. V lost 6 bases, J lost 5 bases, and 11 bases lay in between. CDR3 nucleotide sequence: TGTGCCAGCAGCACACTCGCGCACAATGAGCAGTTCTTC. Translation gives CASSTLAHNEQFF.

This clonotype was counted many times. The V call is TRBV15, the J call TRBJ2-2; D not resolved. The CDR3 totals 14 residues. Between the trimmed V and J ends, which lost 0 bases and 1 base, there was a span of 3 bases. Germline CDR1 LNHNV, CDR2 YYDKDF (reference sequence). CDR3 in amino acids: CATSRDLNTGELFF. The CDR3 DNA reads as TGTGCCACCAGCAGAGATTTGAACACCGGGGAGCTGTTTTTT. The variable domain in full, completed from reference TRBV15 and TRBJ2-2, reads DAMVIQNPRYQVTQFGKPVTLSCSQTLNHNVMYWYQQKSSQAPKLLFHYYDKDFNNEADTPDNFQSRRPNTSFCFLDIRSPGLGDTAMYLCATSRDLNTGELFFGEGSRLTVL.

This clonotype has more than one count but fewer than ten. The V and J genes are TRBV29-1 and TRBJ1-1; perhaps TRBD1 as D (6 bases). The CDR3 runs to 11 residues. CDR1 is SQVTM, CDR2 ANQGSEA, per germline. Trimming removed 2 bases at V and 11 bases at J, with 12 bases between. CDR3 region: CSVELGTKAFF. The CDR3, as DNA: TGCAGCGTTGAACTGGGGACAAAGGCTTTCTTT. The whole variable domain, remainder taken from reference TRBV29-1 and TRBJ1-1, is SAVISQKPSRDICQRGTSLTIQCQVDSQVTMMFWYRQQPGQSLTLIATANQGSEATYESGFVIDKFPISRPNLTFSTLTVSNMSPEDSSIYLCSVELGTKAFFGQGTRLTVV.

CDR3 region: CATSRGTGAYEQYF. As DNA, the CDR3 is TGTGCCACCAGCAGAGGGACGGGGGCCTACGAGCAGTACTTC. V gene TRBV15 combines with J gene TRBJ2-7, with D possibly TRBD2 on 6 matching bases. Trimming took 1 base from V and 2 from J, leaving 9 bases between them. The CDR3 runs to 14 residues. From germline, CDR1 is LNHNV and CDR2 YYDKDF (reference sequence).

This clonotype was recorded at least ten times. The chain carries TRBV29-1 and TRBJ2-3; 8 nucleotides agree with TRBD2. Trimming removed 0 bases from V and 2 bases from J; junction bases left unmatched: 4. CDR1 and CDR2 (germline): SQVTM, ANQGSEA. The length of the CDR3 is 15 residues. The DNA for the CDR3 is TGCAGCGTTGAAGATGGGACTAGATACACAGATACGCAGTATTTT. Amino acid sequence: CSVEDGTRYTDTQYF.

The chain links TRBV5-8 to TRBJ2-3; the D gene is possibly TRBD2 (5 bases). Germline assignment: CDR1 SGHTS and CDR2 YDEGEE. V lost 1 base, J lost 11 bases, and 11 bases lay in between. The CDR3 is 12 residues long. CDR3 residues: CASSLTRMEQYF. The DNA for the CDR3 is TGTGCCAGCAGCTTGACTAGGATGGAGCAGTATTTT.

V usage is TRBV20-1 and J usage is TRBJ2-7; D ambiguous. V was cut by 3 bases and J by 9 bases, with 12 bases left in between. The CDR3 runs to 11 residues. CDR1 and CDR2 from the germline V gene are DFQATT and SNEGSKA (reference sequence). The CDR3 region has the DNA TGCAGTGCTAGCGGTTCGAGCCTGCAGTACTTC. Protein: CSASGSSLQYF.

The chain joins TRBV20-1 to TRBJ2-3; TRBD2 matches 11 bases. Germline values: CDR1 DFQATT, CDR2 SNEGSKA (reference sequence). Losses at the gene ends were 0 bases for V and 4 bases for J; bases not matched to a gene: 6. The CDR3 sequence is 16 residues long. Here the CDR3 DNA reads TGCAGTGCTAGAGATGGGCTAGCGGGGGGCCCAGATACGCAGTATTTT. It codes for CSARDGLAGGPDTQYF.